Listed here are 20 T cell receptor beta chains from one sample, sequenced in a study of T cells in localized non-small cell lung cancer. Here immunoSEQ multiplex PCR was the method, and the copy in TCRdb shows in-frame clones only, minus some. Found here are some 14,000 clones, roughly 87% of them singletons; the top ten hold roughly 2.8%. Sequenced here: peripheral blood mononuclear cells, sampled before any cancer treatment. All receptors derive from a man aged 35 to 69 with stage III lung adenocarcinoma.

This chain links TRBV7-9 with TRBJ2-7, with D perhaps matching TRBD2 (7 bases). The CDR3 has 15 amino acids. Germline V gene data show CDR1 as SEHNR and CDR2 as FQNEAQ (reference sequence). V was cut by 6 bases and J by 7 bases, with 22 bases left in between. The CDR3 bases are TGTGCCAGCAGTCTAGGGAGAGGGGGGGCTGGAGAGCAGTACTTC. Translated, it gives CASSLGRGGAGEQYF.

The chain combines TRBV6-5 with TRBJ2-3; tentative D call: TRBD2 (5 bases). Trimming took 4 bases from V and 3 from J, leaving 14 bases between them. This CDR3 contains 15 residues. CDR1 and CDR2 from the germline V gene are MNHEY and SVGAGI. The CDR3 reads CASSWNRRRTDTQYF. The CDR3 DNA reads TGTGCCAGCAGTTGGAATAGAAGGAGGACAGATACGCAGTATTTT.

The chain has TRBV5-1 and TRBJ2-7, with 14 bases identical to TRBD2. The CDR3 has 15 residues. V lost 5 bases, J lost 3 bases, and 4 bases stayed unmatched. Germline CDR1 reads SGHRS; CDR2 reads YFSETQ. CDR3 bases: TGCGCCAGCAGAGAGGGACTAGCGGGAGTCTACGAGCAGTACTTC. This gives the protein CASREGLAGVYEQYF.

The chain joins TRBV23-1 to TRBJ2-1; D perhaps matches TRBD2 (6 bases). TRBV23-1 is an open reading frame, and its role is uncertain. Trimming left V 5 bases short and J 6 bases short, with 20 bases between. There are 16 residues in the CDR3. The CDR3: CASSFRLVGFPNEQFF. CDR3 nucleotide sequence: TGCGCCAGCAGTTTCCGACTAGTCGGGTTCCCCAATGAGCAGTTCTTC.

Worth noting for this clone: One end of the junction is discordant with germline, which a read error may explain. The genes are TRBV11-2 and TRBJ1-1; D gene ambiguous. This CDR3 contains 12 residues. The germline V gene encodes CDR1 SGHAT and CDR2 FQNNGV. Here the CDR3 DNA reads TGTGCCAGCCGCTTACTTGACACTGAAGCTTTCTTT. Its translation: CASRLLDTEAFF.

DNA for the CDR3: TGTGCCAGCAGTTTGGGCTGGGGGGGGAACACTGAAGCTTTCTTT. It encodes CASSLGWGGNTEAFF. This sequence joins TRBV27 and TRBJ1-1; the D gene is possibly TRBD1 (5 bases). V was shortened by 3 bases and J by 1 base, with 12 bases between the two germline ends. Germline assignment: CDR1 MNHEY and CDR2 SMNVEV (reference sequence). This CDR3 region has 15 residues.

The chain employs TRBV6-5 and TRBJ2-1; D is uncertain. The germline gives CDR1 MNHEY, CDR2 SVGAGI. V was trimmed by 5 bases and J by 10 bases, leaving 15 bases between them. There are 13 residues in the CDR3. CDR3: CASSPRTAREQFF. As DNA, the CDR3 is TGTGCCAGCAGTCCCAGGACCGCCAGGGAGCAGTTCTTC.

The V and J genes are TRBV7-9 and TRBJ2-7, with 8 positions matching TRBD1. CDR1 and CDR2 from the germline V gene are SEHNR and FQNEAQ (reference sequence). V lost 0 bases to trimming and J lost 2 bases; unmatched junction nucleotides: 6. CDR3 length equals 16 residues. DNA for the CDR3: TGTGCCAGCAGCTTAGCAGGGACAGGCTATCCCTACGAGCAGTACTTC. It specifies CASSLAGTGYPYEQYF.

The chain employs TRBV7-2 and TRBJ2-2; the match to TRBD2 covers 9 bases. Trimming removed 2 bases from V and 5 bases from J; junction bases left unmatched: 6. The CDR3 runs 16 residues. Per the germline V gene, CDR1 is SGHTA and CDR2 is FQGNSA. The CDR3 nucleotides are TGTGCCAGCAGCTTAAGACTAGCGGTCATGACCGGGGAGCTGTTTTTT. Its protein is CASSLRLAVMTGELFF.

The J gene is TRBJ1-5, the V gene TRBV6-1; D ambiguous. The CDR3 is made up of 15 amino acids. CDR1 MNHNS and CDR2 SASEGT come from the germline V gene. V was shortened by 3 bases and J by 0 bases, with 9 bases between the two germline ends. The DNA for the CDR3 is TGTGCCAGCAGTGATACGCCTTATAGCAATCAGCCCCAGCATTTT. This gives the protein CASSDTPYSNQPQHF.

This rearrangement joins TRBV30 to TRBJ2-7; TRBD1 matches 8 bases. CDR1 and CDR2 (germline): GTSNPN, SVGIG (reference sequence). The J segment lost 3 bases and the V segment lost 3 bases, leaving 10 bases of the junction unmatched. This CDR3 has 15 amino acids. CDR3 in DNA: TGTGCCTGGAGGAGGACAGGGATTTTTGTCTACGAGCAGTACTTC. Amino acids: CAWRRTGIFVYEQYF.

The CDR3 is CASSFLARFEETQYF. CDR3 nucleotide sequence: TGTGCCAGCAGCTTTTTGGCGAGGTTTGAAGAGACCCAGTACTTC. The chain joins TRBV11-2 to TRBJ2-5; D gene unclear. This CDR3 spans 15 amino acids. Germline-derived CDR1 and CDR2 are SGHAT and FQNNGV. Deletions cut 3 bases from V and 3 bases from J, with 14 bases between.

This clone was seen a single time. This chain links TRBV5-8 with TRBJ2-1; possibly TRBD1 for D (6 bases). The CDR3 is made up of 15 amino acids. V was cut by 7 bases and J by 5 bases, with 19 bases left in between. Germline loops: CDR1 SGHTS, CDR2 YDEGEE. For the CDR3, the DNA is TGTGCCAGCTGGGGGCCACGTTGGGGGCACAATGAGCAGTTCTTC. Translation: CASWGPRWGHNEQFF.

The chain recombines TRBV2 with TRBJ2-2; D might be TRBD1 or TRBD2, each matching 5 bases. The CDR3 extends over 13 amino acids. The V gene's germline CDR1 is SNHLY and CDR2 FYNNEI. V shed 5 bases and J shed 7 bases, with 11 bases lying between them. The CDR3 spells CASSFEGRGELFF. CDR3 DNA: TGTGCCAGCAGTTTTGAGGGGCGCGGGGAGCTGTTTTTT.

This clone was seen once. The V and J genes are TRBV27 and TRBJ2-1; 7 bases match TRBD1. Losses at the gene ends were 6 bases for V and 2 bases for J; bases not matched to a gene: 7. This CDR3 has 15 amino acids. Germline V gene lookup returns CDR1 MNHEY and CDR2 SMNVEV (reference sequence). CDR3 region: CASRSGTAAYNEQFF. The DNA for the CDR3 is TGTGCCAGCAGGTCCGGGACAGCAGCCTACAATGAGCAGTTCTTC.

The genes are TRBV29-1 and TRBJ2-5; D not certain. CDR1 and CDR2 from the germline V gene are SQVTM and ANQGSEA. There are 11 residues in the CDR3. Trimming shortened V by 7 bases and J by 6 bases, and 12 bases separated the two germline ends. CDR3 DNA: TGCAGCGCGATAACCGCTAAGACCCAGTACTTC. Amino acid sequence: CSAITAKTQYF.

J is TRBJ2-2 and V is TRBV7-3, with 9 bases lining up with TRBD1. Trimming removed 4 bases from V and 1 base from J; junction bases left unmatched: 4. CDR1 is SGHTA and CDR2 is FQGTGA in the germline V gene. CDR3 size: 16 residues. CDR3 protein: CASSSWGQGNTGELFF. For the CDR3, the DNA is TGTGCCAGCAGCTCATGGGGACAGGGGAACACCGGGGAGCTGTTTTTT. Filled out from reference TRBV7-3 and TRBJ2-2, the complete variable domain reads GAGVSQTPSNKVTEKGKYVELRCDPISGHTALYWYRQSLGQGPEFLIYFQGTGAADDSGLPNDRFFAVRPEGSVSTLKIQRTERGDSAVYLCASSSWGQGNTGELFFGEGSRLTVL.

The chain carries TRBV28 and TRBJ2-7, with D perhaps being TRBD1 or TRBD2 (5 bases each). This CDR3 region has 16 residues. Trimming left V 6 bases short and J 2 bases short, with 20 bases between. Germline CDR1 is MDHEN and CDR2 is SYDVKM. CDR3 protein: CASSSTGTPQTYEQYF. CDR3 coding DNA: TGTGCCAGCAGCTCCACCGGGACGCCTCAAACCTACGAGCAGTACTTC.

The chain is built from TRBV5-1 and TRBJ2-7; D gene ambiguous. This CDR3 spans 15 amino acids. V lost 2 bases to trimming and J lost 0 bases, with 12 bases between them. Germline V lookup: CDR1 SGHRS, CDR2 YFSETQ. CDR3 in amino acids: CASSFRTGSSYEQYF. DNA for the CDR3: TGCGCCAGCAGCTTCAGGACGGGTAGCTCCTACGAGCAGTACTTC.

The J gene is TRBJ2-7, the V gene TRBV5-6, with a tentative D call TRBD1 (6 bases). Trimming pared 0 bases from V and 5 bases from J, leaving 6 bases between. Germline assignment: CDR1 SGHDT and CDR2 YYEEEE. The CDR3 consists of 12 residues. CDR3 nucleotides: TGTGCCAGCAGCTTGGCAGGGGACGAGCAGTACTTC. It codes for CASSLAGDEQYF.